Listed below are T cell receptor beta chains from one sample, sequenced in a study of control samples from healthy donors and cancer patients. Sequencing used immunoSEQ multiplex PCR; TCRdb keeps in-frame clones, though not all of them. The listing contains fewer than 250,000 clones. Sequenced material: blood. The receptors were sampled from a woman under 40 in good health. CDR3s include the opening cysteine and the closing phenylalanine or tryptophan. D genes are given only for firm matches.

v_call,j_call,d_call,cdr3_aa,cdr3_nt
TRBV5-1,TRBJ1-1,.,CASSSYEGAVNTEAFF,TGCGCCAGCAGCTCCTACGAAGGGGCAGTGAACACTGAAGCTTTCTTT
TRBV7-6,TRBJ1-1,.,CASSLAGSREAFF,TGTGCCAGCAGCTTAGCAGGGTCCCGAGAAGCTTTCTTT
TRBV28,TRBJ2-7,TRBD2,CASSRGGSGAVYEQYF,TGTGCCAGCAGCCGGGGGGGAAGCGGGGCCGTGTACGAGCAGTACTTC
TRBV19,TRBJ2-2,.,CASSWRGNTGELFF,TGTGCCAGTAGTTGGCGGGGGAACACCGGGGAGCTGTTTTTT
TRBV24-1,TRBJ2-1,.,CATSDPLGTFYNEQFF,TGTGCCACCAGTGATCCTCTAGGGACCTTCTACAATGAGCAGTTCTTC
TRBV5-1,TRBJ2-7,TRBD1,CASSSEGGSEQYF,TGCGCCAGCAGCTCCGAAGGGGGCTCCGAGCAGTACTTC
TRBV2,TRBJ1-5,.,CASSETGYSNQPQHF,TGTGCCAGCAGTGAGACAGGCTATAGCAATCAGCCCCAGCATTTT
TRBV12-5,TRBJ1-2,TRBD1,CASGFGTGNFGYTF,TGTGCTAGTGGTTTCGGGACAGGGAATTTTGGCTACACCTTC
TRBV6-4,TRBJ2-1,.,CASSDVGVGYNEQFF,TGTGCCAGCAGTGACGTAGGGGTAGGCTACAATGAGCAGTTCTTC
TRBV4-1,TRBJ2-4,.,CASSQGRGLAKNIQYF,TGCGCCAGCAGCCAAGGCAGGGGACTAGCCAAAAACATTCAGTACTTC
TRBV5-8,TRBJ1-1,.,CASSLGDSRAFF,TGTGCCAGCAGCTTGGGGGATAGCCGAGCTTTCTTT
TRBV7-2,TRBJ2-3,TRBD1,CASSPPGQGTDTQYF,TGTGCCAGCAGCCCACCGGGACAGGGGACAGATACGCAGTATTTT
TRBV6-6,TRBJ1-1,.,CASSYAALNTEAFF,TGTGCCAGCAGTTACGCAGCCTTGAACACTGAAGCTTTCTTT
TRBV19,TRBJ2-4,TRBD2,CASNPGLAKSKIAKNIQYF,TGTGCCAGTAACCCGGGACTAGCAAAATCTAAGATAGCCAAAAACATTCAGTACTTC
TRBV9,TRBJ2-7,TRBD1,CASSAPPGQGVYEQYF,TGTGCCAGCAGCGCCCCCCCGGGACAGGGGGTCTACGAGCAGTACTTC
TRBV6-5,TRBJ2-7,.,CASSSDRPTYEQYF,TGTGCCAGCAGTTCCGACAGGCCAACCTACGAGCAGTACTTC
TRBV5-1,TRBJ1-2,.,CASSLDRMWGYTF,TGCGCCAGCAGCTTGGATCGGATGTGGGGCTACACCTTC
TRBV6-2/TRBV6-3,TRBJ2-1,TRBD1,CASSIGTGVYQEQFF,TGTGCCAGCAGCATAGGGACAGGGGTTTACCAGGAGCAGTTCTTC
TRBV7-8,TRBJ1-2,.,CASSLWGQANYGYTF,TGTGCCAGCAGCTTATGGGGGCAGGCAAACTATGGCTACACCTTC
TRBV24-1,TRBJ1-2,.,CATSERGLGYTF,TGTGCCACCAGTGAAAGAGGACTGGGCTACACCTTC
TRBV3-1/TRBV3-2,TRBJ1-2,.,CASSQVTGVYGYTF,TGTGCCAGCAGCCAAGTCACCGGGGTCTATGGCTACACCTTC
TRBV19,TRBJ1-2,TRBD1,CASSMQGDGGYTF,TGTGCCAGTAGTATGCAGGGGGATGGTGGCTACACCTTC
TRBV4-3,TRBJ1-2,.,CASSQDGLSGLDYGYTF,TGCGCCAGCAGCCAAGACGGCCTTAGCGGTTTGGATTATGGCTACACCTTC
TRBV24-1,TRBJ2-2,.,CATTDGGSFTGELFF,TGTGCCACCACCGATGGAGGCTCATTCACCGGGGAGCTGTTTTTT